The sequence of this T cell receptor (beta chain) was determined in a study of identical twins. From the 5' RACE reads, TCRdb called clonotypes with MiXCR, one entry per CDR3 protein. The sample holds more than 1.5 million distinct CDR3 sequences; under 35% are singletons and the top ten take 0.25% to 0.3%. Study observations and caveats: Beta clonotypes that were abundant in cord blood contained fewer insertions, a pattern absent from memory repertoires.

Comments on this clonotype: Its antigen is currently unknown.

The CDR3 is 17 residues long. Losses at the gene ends were 0 bases for V and 5 bases for J; bases not matched to a gene: 8. Germline V gene data show CDR1 as LGHDT and CDR2 as YNNKEL (reference sequence). Material: cord blood. The chain couples TRBV3-1 to TRBJ2-1, with TRBD2 matching 9 bases. This TCR came from a newborn girl in good health. Here the CDR3 DNA reads TGTGCCAGCAGCCAAGATCGGAGCGGGGGGCACCACAATGAGCAGTTCTTC. This sequence encodes CASSQDRSGGHHNEQFF.